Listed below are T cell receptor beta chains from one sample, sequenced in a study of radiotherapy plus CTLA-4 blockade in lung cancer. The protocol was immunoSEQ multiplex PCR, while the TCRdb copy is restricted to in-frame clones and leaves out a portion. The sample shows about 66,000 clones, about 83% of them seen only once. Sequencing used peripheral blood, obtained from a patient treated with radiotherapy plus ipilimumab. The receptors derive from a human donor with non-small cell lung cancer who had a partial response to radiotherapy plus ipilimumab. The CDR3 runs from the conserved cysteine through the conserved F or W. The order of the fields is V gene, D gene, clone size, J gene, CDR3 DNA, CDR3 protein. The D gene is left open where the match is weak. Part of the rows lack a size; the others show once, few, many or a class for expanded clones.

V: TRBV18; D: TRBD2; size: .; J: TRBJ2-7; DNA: TGTGCCAGCTCACCACGATCGGGAGGGACCTACGAGCAGTACTTC; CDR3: CASSPRSGGTYEQYF
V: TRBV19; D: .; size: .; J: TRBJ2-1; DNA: TGTGCCAGTAGCGGGAGCTCCTACAATGAGCAGTTCTTC; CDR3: CASSGSSYNEQFF
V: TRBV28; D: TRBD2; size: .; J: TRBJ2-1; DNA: TGTGCCAGCAGTTTGCTGTCGGGAGGGAATGAGCAGTTCTTC; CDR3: CASSLLSGGNEQFF
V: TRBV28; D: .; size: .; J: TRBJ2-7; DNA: TGTGCCAGCAGTTTACCCAGCGGAGGCAACGAGCAGTACTTC; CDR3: CASSLPSGGNEQYF
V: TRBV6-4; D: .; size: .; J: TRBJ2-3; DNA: TGTGCCAGCAGTGACTCGGCAGGAACGCAGTATTTT; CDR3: CASSDSAGTQYF
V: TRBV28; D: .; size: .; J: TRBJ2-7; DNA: TGTGCCAGCAGTTTAGTCTTGTACGAGCAGTACTTC; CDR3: CASSLVLYEQYF
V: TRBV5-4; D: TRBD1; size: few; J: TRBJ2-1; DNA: TGTGCCAGCAGCCCCATGCCCGGGACAGACTACAATGAGCAGTTCTTC; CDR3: CASSPMPGTDYNEQFF
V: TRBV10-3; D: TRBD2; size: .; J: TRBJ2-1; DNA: TGTGCCATCAGTGAGTCCCCAGGGGGGACTAGCGGGCACTCCTACAATGAGCAGTTCTTC; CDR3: CAISESPGGTSGHSYNEQFF
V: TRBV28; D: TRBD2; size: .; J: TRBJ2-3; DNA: TGTGCCAGCAGTGGGGCTAGCGGGTATCATAGCACAGATACGCAGTATTTT; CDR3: CASSGASGYHSTDTQYF
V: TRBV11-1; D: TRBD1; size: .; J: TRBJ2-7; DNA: TGTGCCAGCAGCTCAGGGGGCGAGCAGTACTTC; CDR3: CASSSGGEQYF